The clone carrying this T cell receptor (beta chain) has a handful of counts. From germline, CDR1 is SEHNR and CDR2 FQNEAQ (reference sequence). The CDR3 runs to 14 residues. Trimming cost V 5 bases and J 2 bases; bases outside gene matches: 5. The sample originates from a study of regulatory T cells in long-lasting Graves disease. Sample time point: newly diagnosed GD, antithyroid drugs for less than 3 months. PBMCs were the source of the RNA used for TCR sequencing. CDR3-region Arm-PCR and iRepertoire HTBI primers produced the TCR beta libraries. TCRdb independently ran MiXCR on the multiplex PCR reads; one entry per CDR3 protein. The sample lists 400,000 to 500,000 distinct CDR3 sequences, about 17% seen once, with roughly 10% in the top ten. These same records also appear under a second study, on T cells in Graves' hyperthyroidism and ophthalmopathy.

The TCR was taken from a woman aged 25 to 39 with Graves disease. The sample consisted of peripheral blood mononuclear cells (PBMCs), taken at new diagnosis, from a patient treated with antithyroid drugs. The gene calls are TRBV7-9 and TRBJ2-7, with 8 bases fitting TRBD1. In nucleotides, the CDR3 is TGTGCCAGCAGCCCGGGACAGGCTACCTACGAGCAGTACTTC. Translation: CASSPGQATYEQYF.